This T cell receptor (beta chain) was recovered during a study of T cells after yellow fever vaccination. Trimming cost V 2 bases and J 0 bases, with 6 bases left between them. Germline V gives CDR1 SGHRS, CDR2 YFSETQ. The CDR3 contains 14 residues. TCRdb recomputed calls from the 5' RACE reads with MiXCR, one row per CDR3 protein. This sample has some 300,000 distinct CDR3 sequences, with approximately 8% found just once. This clonotype was counted many times. The receptor was isolated from a man between 18 and 35 years old who received the YFV17D yellow fever vaccine. The sample was CD4+ T cells sorted from PBMCs, taken 5 days after the yellow fever booster vaccination. J is TRBJ2-1 and V is TRBV5-1, with a weak D call TRBD1 (6 bases). The CDR3 coding sequence is TGCGCCAGCAGCTTACAGGGCTCCTACAATGAGCAGTTCTTC. As protein: CASSLQGSYNEQFF.